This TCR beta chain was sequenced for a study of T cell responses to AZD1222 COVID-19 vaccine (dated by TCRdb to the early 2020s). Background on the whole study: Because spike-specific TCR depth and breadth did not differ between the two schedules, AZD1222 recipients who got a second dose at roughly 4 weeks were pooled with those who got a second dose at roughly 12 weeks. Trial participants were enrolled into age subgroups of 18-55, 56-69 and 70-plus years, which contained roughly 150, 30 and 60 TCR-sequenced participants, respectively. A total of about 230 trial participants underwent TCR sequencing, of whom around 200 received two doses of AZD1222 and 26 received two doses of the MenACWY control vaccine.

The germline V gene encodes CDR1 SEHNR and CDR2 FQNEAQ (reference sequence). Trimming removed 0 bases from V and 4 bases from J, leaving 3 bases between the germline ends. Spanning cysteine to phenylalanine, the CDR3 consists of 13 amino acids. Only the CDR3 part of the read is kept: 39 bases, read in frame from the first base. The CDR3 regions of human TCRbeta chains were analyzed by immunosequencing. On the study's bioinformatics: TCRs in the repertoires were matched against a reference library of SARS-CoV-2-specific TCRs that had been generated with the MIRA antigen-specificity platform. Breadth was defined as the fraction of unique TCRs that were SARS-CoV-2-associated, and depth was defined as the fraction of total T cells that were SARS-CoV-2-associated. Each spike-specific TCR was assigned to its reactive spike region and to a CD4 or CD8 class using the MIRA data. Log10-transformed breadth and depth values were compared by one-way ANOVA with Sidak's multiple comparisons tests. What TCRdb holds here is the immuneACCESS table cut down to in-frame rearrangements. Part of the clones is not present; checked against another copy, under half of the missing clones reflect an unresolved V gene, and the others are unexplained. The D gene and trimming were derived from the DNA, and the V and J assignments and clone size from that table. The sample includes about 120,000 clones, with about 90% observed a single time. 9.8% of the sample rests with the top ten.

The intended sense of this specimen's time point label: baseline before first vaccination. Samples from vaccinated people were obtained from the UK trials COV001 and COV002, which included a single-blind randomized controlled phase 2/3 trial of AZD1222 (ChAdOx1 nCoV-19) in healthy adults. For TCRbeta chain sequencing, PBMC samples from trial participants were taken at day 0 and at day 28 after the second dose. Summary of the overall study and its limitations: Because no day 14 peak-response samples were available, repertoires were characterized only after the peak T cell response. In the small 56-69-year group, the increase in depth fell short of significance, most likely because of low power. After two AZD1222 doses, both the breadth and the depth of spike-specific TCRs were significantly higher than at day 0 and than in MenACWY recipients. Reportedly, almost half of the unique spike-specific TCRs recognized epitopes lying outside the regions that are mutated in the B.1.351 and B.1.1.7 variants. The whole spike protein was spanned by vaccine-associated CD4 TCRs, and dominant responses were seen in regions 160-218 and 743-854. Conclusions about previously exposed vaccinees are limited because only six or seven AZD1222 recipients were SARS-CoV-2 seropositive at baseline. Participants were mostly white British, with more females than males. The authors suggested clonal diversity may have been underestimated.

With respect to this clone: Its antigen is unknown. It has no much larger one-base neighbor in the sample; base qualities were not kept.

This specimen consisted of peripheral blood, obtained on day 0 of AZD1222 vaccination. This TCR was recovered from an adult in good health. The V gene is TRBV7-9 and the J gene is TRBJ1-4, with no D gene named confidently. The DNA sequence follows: TGTGCCAGCAGCTTAGCGGGTAATGAAAAACTGTTTTTT. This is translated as CASSLAGNEKLFF.